A selection of T cell receptor beta chains follows, all from one sample in a study of T cells in Graves' hyperthyroidism and ophthalmopathy. One entry per CDR3 protein results from TCRdb running MiXCR on the multiplex PCR reads. The data show some 500,000 distinct CDR3 sequences, with approximately 16% seen just once and 25% to 35% held by the top ten. The sample was blood. These TCRs come from a woman under 40 with Graves' ophthalmopathy. CDR3s leave out the opening cysteine and the closing phenylalanine or tryptophan. The order of the fields is V gene, J gene, CDR3 protein.

V gene: TRBV27
J gene: TRBJ1-2
CDR3 protein: ASSTSPGLTYGYT

V gene: TRBV6-2/TRBV6-3
J gene: TRBJ1-3
CDR3 protein: ASTKPFSGNTIY

V gene: TRBV4-1
J gene: TRBJ2-3
CDR3 protein: ASSQEGDRITDTQY

V gene: TRBV2
J gene: TRBJ2-3
CDR3 protein: ASRNGIVVSTDTQY

V gene: TRBV4-3
J gene: TRBJ2-7
CDR3 protein: ASSQDPPLAGDPHEQY

V gene: TRBV7-8
J gene: TRBJ1-2
CDR3 protein: ASSSQQGNYGYT

V gene: TRBV28
J gene: TRBJ1-2
CDR3 protein: ASSAGAGYT

V gene: TRBV7-9
J gene: TRBJ2-5
CDR3 protein: ASSYGTDQN

V gene: TRBV6-1
J gene: TRBJ1-1
CDR3 protein: ASFGTRGPSVRTEAF

V gene: TRBV29-1
J gene: TRBJ1-1
CDR3 protein: SVDTGTTEAF

V gene: TRBV3-1
J gene: TRBJ2-7
CDR3 protein: ASSHEPAYEQY

V gene: TRBV30
J gene: TRBJ2-2
CDR3 protein: AWSLAGANTRELF

V gene: TRBV19
J gene: TRBJ2-2
CDR3 protein: ASSIKGNTGELF

V gene: TRBV4-2
J gene: TRBJ2-3
CDR3 protein: ASSHSQGAGSRGTDTQY

V gene: TRBV15
J gene: TRBJ1-1
CDR3 protein: ATSREVNTEAF

V gene: TRBV7-9
J gene: TRBJ2-7
CDR3 protein: ASSHTGLAAEQY

V gene: TRBV10-1
J gene: TRBJ2-7
CDR3 protein: ASRGSESYEQY

V gene: TRBV7-2
J gene: TRBJ2-5
CDR3 protein: ASSLASGLAGETQY

V gene: TRBV5-4
J gene: TRBJ2-1
CDR3 protein: ASTLSLTRGLRSGPNHNEQF

V gene: TRBV20-1
J gene: TRBJ1-2
CDR3 protein: SARDGVRDYGYT

V gene: TRBV6-1
J gene: TRBJ2-1
CDR3 protein: ASSDGAGAYNEQF

V gene: TRBV28
J gene: TRBJ2-1
CDR3 protein: ASSALQGGSSYNEQF

V gene: TRBV7-2
J gene: TRBJ2-2
CDR3 protein: ASSLTSGRVKAGELF

V gene: TRBV30
J gene: TRBJ2-1
CDR3 protein: AWRDGGTYNEQF

V gene: TRBV6-1
J gene: TRBJ2-2
CDR3 protein: ASRSFRVNTGELF

V gene: TRBV28
J gene: TRBJ2-3
CDR3 protein: ASSLLAGTGTDTQY

V gene: TRBV12-3/TRBV12-4
J gene: TRBJ1-5
CDR3 protein: ASRDDRGSQPQH

V gene: TRBV6-1
J gene: TRBJ1-1
CDR3 protein: ASSDVVGEAF

V gene: TRBV7-8
J gene: TRBJ2-6
CDR3 protein: ASSSRLAGFSGANVLT

V gene: TRBV7-3
J gene: TRBJ2-3
CDR3 protein: ASSLERDRTDTQY

V gene: TRBV5-1
J gene: TRBJ1-5
CDR3 protein: ASSLQGGSRQPQH

V gene: TRBV12-3/TRBV12-4
J gene: TRBJ2-2
CDR3 protein: ASKYTSGNTGELF

V gene: TRBV28
J gene: TRBJ2-5
CDR3 protein: ASMLAQETQY

V gene: TRBV11-3
J gene: TRBJ2-3
CDR3 protein: ASSLGGDSDTQY

V gene: TRBV6-2/TRBV6-3
J gene: TRBJ2-1
CDR3 protein: ASTRDSTGNEQF

V gene: TRBV28
J gene: TRBJ2-7
CDR3 protein: ASSLRTGPYEQY

V gene: TRBV27
J gene: TRBJ2-7
CDR3 protein: ASGIRGSYEQY

V gene: TRBV6-1
J gene: TRBJ1-5
CDR3 protein: ASSVRAGHSNQPQH

V gene: TRBV28
J gene: TRBJ2-7
CDR3 protein: ACQLAGERY

V gene: TRBV4-3
J gene: TRBJ2-7
CDR3 protein: ASSQDHSIPTYEQY

V gene: TRBV20-1
J gene: TRBJ2-1
CDR3 protein: SAVLAGAGNEQF

V gene: TRBV5-1
J gene: TRBJ1-6
CDR3 protein: ASRREGMKVNSPLH

V gene: TRBV6-1
J gene: TRBJ2-5
CDR3 protein: ASSEYLQIQETQY

V gene: TRBV20-1
J gene: TRBJ2-1
CDR3 protein: SAILLPESSYNEQF

V gene: TRBV4-2
J gene: TRBJ2-2
CDR3 protein: ASSQGLAGVLDTGELF

V gene: TRBV20-1
J gene: TRBJ1-5
CDR3 protein: SAITGGVRPNQPQH

V gene: TRBV28
J gene: TRBJ1-5
CDR3 protein: ASTPGGSGQPQH

V gene: TRBV6-6
J gene: TRBJ1-5
CDR3 protein: ASSYDSNQPQH

V gene: TRBV19
J gene: TRBJ2-7
CDR3 protein: ASSTAGGSYEQY

V gene: TRBV5-1
J gene: TRBJ2-2
CDR3 protein: ASSLASGTGELF

V gene: TRBV6-1
J gene: TRBJ2-3
CDR3 protein: ASSEQATDTQY

V gene: TRBV27
J gene: TRBJ1-1
CDR3 protein: ASSESEVMTEAF

V gene: TRBV27
J gene: TRBJ2-3
CDR3 protein: ASSQDELAGVTDTQY

V gene: TRBV15
J gene: TRBJ1-1
CDR3 protein: ATSRLVGRGRAF

V gene: TRBV5-4
J gene: TRBJ1-4
CDR3 protein: ASSPSPGPSTNEKLF

V gene: TRBV28
J gene: TRBJ2-1
CDR3 protein: ASSGLVYNEQF

V gene: TRBV6-1
J gene: TRBJ2-7
CDR3 protein: ASTTVPGGHGSYEQY

V gene: TRBV4-2
J gene: TRBJ2-1
CDR3 protein: ASRLAGAPGNEQF

V gene: TRBV28
J gene: TRBJ2-5
CDR3 protein: ASTTGMETQY

V gene: TRBV3-1
J gene: TRBJ2-3
CDR3 protein: ASSQARLAVTDTQY